This is a list of T cell receptor beta chains from one sample in a study of blood T cell repertoires in COVID-19. The protocol was immunoSEQ multiplex PCR, while the TCRdb copy is restricted to in-frame clones and leaves out a portion. The data contain fewer than 120,000 clones, over 75% of them singletons. The sequenced sample consisted of peripheral blood. The receptor source for this set is a woman older than 75 with active or convalescent COVID-19. Both conserved end residues are part of each CDR3. Fields, in order: D gene, J gene, CDR3 length, V gene, clone size, CDR3 DNA, CDR3 protein. D genes are given only for firm matches. Clone size appears in some rows only: once, few, many, or a class for an expanded clone.

. | TRBJ1-5 | 13 | TRBV11-2 | . | TGTGCCAGCAGCCTAACTACCAATCAGCCCCAGCATTTT | CASSLTTNQPQHF
. | TRBJ1-3 | 17 | TRBV5-4 | . | TGTGCCAGCAGCTGGGACCTGGCGGGGGAAGCTGGAAACACCATATATTTT | CASSWDLAGEAGNTIYF
. | TRBJ2-7 | 16 | TRBV11-2 | . | TGTGCCAGCAGCTTAGACCTAGCGAGGGCCTCCTACGAGCAGTACTTC | CASSLDLARASYEQYF
. | TRBJ2-5 | 15 | TRBV18 | . | TGTGCCAGCTCACGGCTGACAATGCCTCAAGAGACCCAGTACTTC | CASSRLTMPQETQYF
. | TRBJ2-7 | 14 | TRBV7-2 | . | TGTGCCAGCAGCCTCTATGACAGGCTGGGCGAGCAGTACTTC | CASSLYDRLGEQYF
TRBD1 | TRBJ2-1 | 16 | TRBV15 | . | TGTGCCACCAGCAGAAATGGACAGGGGAGGGGTCATGAGCAGTTCTTC | CATSRNGQGRGHEQFF
. | TRBJ1-1 | 16 | TRBV5-4 | few | TGTGCCAGCAGCTCTTGGAGTGGGGGGGGGAACACTGAAGCTTTCTTT | CASSSWSGGGNTEAFF
TRBD2 | TRBJ2-2 | 17 | TRBV27 | . | TGTGCCAGCACCCCTAAGGGACTAGCGGCGAACACCGGGGAGCTGTTTTTT | CASTPKGLAANTGELFF
TRBD2 | TRBJ2-1 | 13 | TRBV7-3 | . | TGTGCCAGCGGGACTAGCGAGTACAATGAGCAGTTCTTC | CASGTSEYNEQFF
. | TRBJ2-1 | 13 | TRBV28 | . | TGTGCCAGCAGTCTCGGACAGTACAATGAGCAGTTCTTC | CASSLGQYNEQFF
. | TRBJ1-2 | 14 | TRBV28 | few | TGTGCCAGCAGTTTCGGAGGGGCAGCGGGCGGCTACACCTTC | CASSFGGAAGGYTF
TRBD1 | TRBJ2-7 | 14 | TRBV5-4 | . | TGTGCCAGCAGCTCCCCGGGACAGGGTGGGGAGCAGTACTTC | CASSSPGQGGEQYF
TRBD2 | TRBJ2-3 | 16 | TRBV28 | . | TGTGCCAGCAGTGCCGCCGGGACTAGAAATAGAGATACGCAGTATTTT | CASSAAGTRNRDTQYF
. | TRBJ2-6 | 19 | TRBV10-1 | . | TGCGCCAGCAGTGAGCTGGCACCACTAAGGGGCTCTGGGGCCAACGTCCTGACTTTC | CASSELAPLRGSGANVLTF
TRBD1 | TRBJ1-1 | 13 | TRBV30 | . | TGTGCCTGGGCCTTTGACAGGGCCACTGAAGCTTTCTTT | CAWAFDRATEAFF
TRBD2 | TRBJ2-2 | 19 | TRBV18 | . | TGTGCCAGCTCACCCGGGACTAGCGGAAGAGGATCTCTTTCCGGGGAGCTGTTTTTT | CASSPGTSGRGSLSGELFF
. | TRBJ1-4 | 15 | TRBV21-1 | few | TGTGCCAGCAGCACGAACAGGGTGGGCCATGAAAAACTGTTTTTT | CASSTNRVGHEKLFF
. | TRBJ1-2 | 13 | TRBV5-5 | . | TGTGCCAGCAGCTTGGCAGACTCCTATGGCTACACCTTC | CASSLADSYGYTF
. | TRBJ1-2 | 16 | TRBV7-2 | once | TGTGCCAGCAGCTTAGGGGGGTCCTTATCGGGAGGTGGCTACACCTTC | CASSLGGSLSGGGYTF
. | TRBJ1-6 | 15 | TRBV2 | . | TGTGCCAGCGGAACCTCCGGGAGGAATAATTCACCCCTCCACTTT | CASGTSGRNNSPLHF
TRBD1 | TRBJ1-6 | 14 | TRBV10-3 | . | TGTGCCATTGGGACAGGGACGTATAATTCACCCCTCCACTTT | CAIGTGTYNSPLHF
. | TRBJ2-7 | 15 | TRBV30 | . | TGTGCCTGGAGTCTATGGGGCACGGGTTCCTACGAGCAGTACTTC | CAWSLWGTGSYEQYF
. | TRBJ1-1 | 14 | TRBV18 | . | TGTGCCAGCTCACCACGAGACGAGGGCACTGAAGCTTTCTTT | CASSPRDEGTEAFF
. | TRBJ1-1 | 13 | TRBV28 | . | TGTGCCAGCAGGGACAACCGCGTCACTGAAGCTTTCTTT | CASRDNRVTEAFF
. | TRBJ2-5 | 11 | TRBV6-4 | . | TGTGCCATCCGGACTCAAGAGACCCAGTACTTC | CAIRTQETQYF
TRBD1 | TRBJ1-4 | 13 | TRBV19 | . | TGTGCCAGTAGGAAACAGGGGTGGGAAAAACTGTTTTTT | CASRKQGWEKLFF
. | TRBJ2-1 | 14 | TRBV7-9 | . | TGTGCCAGCAGCCCCGCGTTTGGGGGCGGTGAGCAGTTCTTC | CASSPAFGGGEQFF
TRBD2 | TRBJ2-7 | 15 | TRBV19 | . | TGTGCCAGTAGTATCTGGCGGGAGGGGGTCGACGAGCAGTACTTC | CASSIWREGVDEQYF
. | TRBJ2-1 | 14 | TRBV6-2/TRBV6-3 | . | TGTGCCAGCAGTTACTCGGCGGGCTTCAATGAGCAGTTCTTC | CASSYSAGFNEQFF
TRBD1 | TRBJ1-1 | 14 | TRBV24-1 | . | TGTGCCACCAGTGATCACTCCCAGGGGGCGGGGGCTTTCTTT | CATSDHSQGAGAFF
TRBD1 | TRBJ2-2 | 19 | TRBV4-1 | once | TGCGCCAGCAGCCGCCGAACCCTGGACTCAGGGGGAAGCACCGGGGAGCTGTTTTTT | CASSRRTLDSGGSTGELFF
TRBD1 | TRBJ1-1 | 12 | TRBV12-3/TRBV12-4 | . | TGTGCCTCACAGGGGGCTAACACTGAAGCTTTCTTT | CASQGANTEAFF
. | TRBJ1-2 | 13 | TRBV2 | once | TGTGCCAGCAGTGCCTCAGGGTACTATGGCTACACCTTC | CASSASGYYGYTF
TRBD2 | TRBJ2-1 | 14 | TRBV27 | . | TGTGCCAGCACTAGCGGAGGAGGGTACAATGAGCAGTTCTTC | CASTSGGGYNEQFF
. | TRBJ1-6 | 12 | TRBV2 | few | TGTGCCAGCAGTGAACAAGCGGCAGCCCTCCACTTT | CASSEQAAALHF
TRBD2 | TRBJ2-3 | 15 | TRBV19 | . | TGTGCCAGTAGCCTAGCGGGACCTCCCGCAGATACGCAGTATTTT | CASSLAGPPADTQYF
TRBD2 | TRBJ2-5 | 15 | TRBV4-3 | once | TGCGCCAGCAGCCAAGAGGGGGGACTAGATCGCCTTCAGTACTTC | CASSQEGGLDRLQYF
. | TRBJ2-2 | 14 | TRBV25-1 | . | TGTGCCAGCAGTGAAATGGGGGAGGCCGGGGAGCTGTTTTTT | CASSEMGEAGELFF
TRBD1 | TRBJ1-4 | 13 | TRBV7-2 | . | TGTGCCAGCAGCCGGGACAGAGAGGAAAAACTGTTTTTT | CASSRDREEKLFF
. | TRBJ2-7 | 13 | TRBV18 | . | TGTGCCAGCTCTCCCGACAGAAACTACGAGCAGTACTTC | CASSPDRNYEQYF
TRBD2 | TRBJ2-1 | 17 | TRBV28 | . | TGTGCCAGCCTTGGGATAGCGGGAGTTGTTTCCTACAATGAGCAGTTCTTC | CASLGIAGVVSYNEQFF
TRBD2 | TRBJ2-3 | 16 | TRBV7-2 | . | TGTGCCAGCAGCCTAACTAGCGGAGGACGCACAGATACGCAGTATTTT | CASSLTSGGRTDTQYF
. | TRBJ1-3 | 14 | TRBV9 | . | TGTGCCTCCCAAGGGGCAGGGCGGAGAAACACCATATATTTT | CASQGAGRRNTIYF
. | TRBJ2-7 | 17 | TRBV18 | . | TGTGCCAGCTCACCACCTGGATCGGGCAGAGAGGGTATCGGGCAGTACTTC | CASSPPGSGREGIGQYF
. | TRBJ2-7 | 12 | TRBV2 | once | TGTGCCAGCAATGAGGGGCACAACGAGCAGTACTTC | CASNEGHNEQYF
. | TRBJ1-1 | 13 | TRBV7-3 | . | TGTGCCAGCAGCTTATGGGGGGGCCCTGAAGCTTTCTTT | CASSLWGGPEAFF
. | TRBJ2-6 | 15 | TRBV18 | . | TGTGCCAGCTCACCGGAGCGGGCTGGGGCCAACGTCCTGACTTTC | CASSPERAGANVLTF
. | TRBJ1-2 | 14 | TRBV27 | . | TGTGCCAGCAGTCTACAAGGACAGACTTATGGCTACACCTTC | CASSLQGQTYGYTF
TRBD2 | TRBJ2-2 | 17 | TRBV7-7 | . | TGTGCCAGCAGCTTAGCGCCCGGACTAGGGGACACCGGGGAGCTGTTTTTT | CASSLAPGLGDTGELFF
TRBD2 | TRBJ2-2 | 16 | TRBV7-7 | . | TGTGCCAGCAGCCCCCGAGCGGGATCGAACACCGGGGAGCTGTTTTTT | CASSPRAGSNTGELFF
. | TRBJ1-1 | 12 | TRBV12-5 | . | TGTGCTAGTGGGGCAGGGTATACTGAAGCTTTCTTT | CASGAGYTEAFF
. | TRBJ2-7 | 14 | TRBV5-1 | . | TGCGCCAGCAGCTTGATCGCGGGGCTCGGCGAGCAGTACTTC | CASSLIAGLGEQYF
TRBD1 | TRBJ1-2 | 15 | TRBV7-9 | . | TGTGCCAGCAGCTTAGGTTCAACAGGGGGCTATGGCTACACCTTC | CASSLGSTGGYGYTF
. | TRBJ1-6 | 15 | TRBV19 | . | TGTGCCAGTAGACCACTTCAGGGTAGAAATTCACCCCTCCACTTT | CASRPLQGRNSPLHF